One and the same sample provided the 23 T cell receptor beta chains below, sequenced in a study of beta chain features in type 1 diabetes. TCRB transcripts that were expressed got sequenced, as all of the isolated RNA had been reverse transcribed. TCRdb's table, derived via immunoSEQ multiplex PCR, lists solely in-frame clones and lacks some. Seen here are about 320,000 clones, 14% observed once, and the top ten hold under 8.5%. Source material: central memory CD4+ T cells from blood. Receptor source: a man in his thirties or forties in good health.

The V and J genes are TRBV11-2 and TRBJ2-1; no reliable D call. Germline-derived CDR1 and CDR2 are SGHAT and FQNNGV. Trimming removed 1 base from V and 3 bases from J, with 10 bases in between. This CDR3 has 15 residues. The CDR3 sequence is CASSLVGRSYNEQFF. CDR3 coding DNA: TGTGCCAGCAGCTTAGTTGGCAGGAGCTACAATGAGCAGTTCTTC.

The V call is TRBV5-4, the J call TRBJ2-3; D is ambiguous. V was cut by 4 bases and J by 9 bases, with 15 bases left in between. The CDR3 extends over 13 amino acids. CDR1 is SGHNT and CDR2 is YYREEE in the germline V gene (reference sequence). CDR3: CASSPKSGGTQYF. The CDR3 nucleotides are TGTGCCAGCAGCCCCAAGTCGGGTGGGACGCAGTATTTT.

This clone was seen at least ten times. The CDR3: CASHGNNSPLHF. The CDR3 DNA reads TGTGCCAGCCACGGGAATAATTCACCCCTCCACTTT. The J gene is TRBJ1-6, the V gene TRBV7-9; D unclear. CDR3 length: 12 amino acids. Trimming cost V 8 bases and J 5 bases, with 7 bases left between them. From germline, CDR1 is SEHNR and CDR2 FQNEAQ (reference sequence).

The rearrangement uses TRBV7-8 and TRBJ1-2, with 9 bases lining up with TRBD1. The ends lost 4 bases at V and 2 bases at J; junction bases unmatched: 5. The CDR3 spans 15 residues. In germline, CDR1 is SGHVS, CDR2 FQNEAQ. The CDR3 loop is CASSSRTGENYGYTF. Written as DNA, the CDR3 is TGTGCCAGCAGCTCCCGGACAGGGGAGAACTATGGCTACACCTTC.

The rearrangement uses TRBV2 and TRBJ2-3, with 10 bases lining up with TRBD1. The CDR3 has 17 amino acids. V lost 10 bases, J lost 6 bases, and 19 bases stayed unmatched. In germline, CDR1 is SNHLY, CDR2 FYNNEI. The CDR3 loop is CATPGQGSFVVSDTQYF. The CDR3 nucleotides are TGTGCCACACCGGGACAGGGGTCCTTCGTAGTAAGCGATACGCAGTATTTT.

The table lists this clone with a few counts. The V gene is TRBV7-9, the J gene TRBJ1-2, with D unclear. The CDR3 covers 16 residues. Germline CDR1 reads SEHNR; CDR2 reads FQNEAQ (reference sequence). Trimming shortened V by 4 bases and J by 5 bases, and 20 bases separated the two germline ends. The CDR3 DNA sequence: TGTGCCAGCAGCTCACGACTCGCCTCTGCATCATATGGCTACACCTTC. This translates into CASSSRLASASYGYTF.

The rearrangement links TRBV7-9 to TRBJ2-3; D is unclear. Germline assignment: CDR1 SEHNR and CDR2 FQNEAQ (reference sequence). The CDR3 loop spans 15 amino acids. Trimming took 0 bases from V and 1 from J, leaving 8 bases between them. The CDR3 region is CASSLASDRTDTQYF. The CDR3 bases are TGTGCCAGCAGCTTAGCAAGCGACCGCACAGATACGCAGTATTTT.

In its sample, this clone was seen a few times. V and J are TRBV5-4 and TRBJ1-2, with D possibly being TRBD1 (6 bases). Germline V gene lookup returns CDR1 SGHNT and CDR2 YYREEE (reference sequence). The CDR3 consists of 14 residues. Trimming pared 1 base from V and 4 bases from J, leaving 11 bases between. This CDR3 reads CASSLQTGRYGYTF. CDR3 sequence (DNA): TGTGCCAGCAGCTTGCAGACAGGACGCTATGGCTACACCTTC.

This clone was seen a handful of times. The V gene is TRBV10-1, the J gene TRBJ2-5, with 14 bases identical to TRBD2. This CDR3 comprises 15 residues. Germline V gene data show CDR1 as WNHNN and CDR2 as SYGVQD (reference sequence). The V segment lost 5 bases and the J segment 7 bases; nucleotides outside the gene matches: 6. The CDR3 sequence: CASSRGLAGDGTQYF. The CDR3 nucleotides read TGCGCCAGCAGTCGGGGACTAGCGGGGGATGGGACCCAGTACTTC.

The rearrangement links TRBV19 to TRBJ1-2, with a possible D match to TRBD1 (5 bases). CDR3 length: 14 residues. The V gene lost 1 base and the J gene lost 7 bases, with 13 bases spanning the gap. Germline V CDR1 and CDR2: LNHDA, SQIVND (reference sequence). The CDR3 DNA reads as TGTGCCAGTAGTATAGGGAGACAGCTTCGTGGCTACACCTTC. Translating gives CASSIGRQLRGYTF.

The rearrangement links TRBV19 to TRBJ1-4; TRBD1 agrees at 9 bases. This CDR3 comprises 15 residues. V shed 10 bases, J shed 8 bases, and the junction held 14 bases outside the gene matches. In germline, CDR1 is LNHDA, CDR2 SQIVND (reference sequence). The CDR3 reads CATSISGTGHEKLFF. DNA of the CDR3: TGTGCCACCTCTATCTCCGGGACAGGGCACGAAAAACTGTTTTTT.

This clone has only one observation. The chain links TRBV9 to TRBJ1-2; D not resolved. CDR3 length: 14 residues. V lost 3 bases to trimming and J lost 4 bases, with 13 bases between them. Germline V gene sequence: CDR1 SGDLS, CDR2 YYNGEE. The DNA of the CDR3 is TGTGCCAGCAGCGCCCACGGACGCAGCTATGGCTACACCTTC. Translated: CASSAHGRSYGYTF.

This chain uses TRBV5-1 with TRBJ2-5, with D tentatively TRBD1 or TRBD2 (5 bases each). Trimming cost V 2 bases and J 0 bases, with 8 bases left between them. This CDR3 is 14 amino acids long. The V gene's germline CDR1 is SGHRS and CDR2 YFSETQ. CDR3 nucleotide sequence: TGCGCCAGCAGCTTTGGGACCTACCAAGAGACCCAGTACTTC. Translation: CASSFGTYQETQYF.

The rearrangement uses TRBV7-2 and TRBJ1-6; 7 nucleotides line up with TRBD1. This CDR3 contains 15 residues. Germline lookup yields CDR1 SGHTA and CDR2 FQGNSA. V shed 5 bases, J shed 6 bases, and the junction held 7 bases outside the gene matches. This CDR3 is CASSPAGQPNSPLHF. The CDR3 DNA reads as TGTGCCAGCAGCCCCGCGGGACAGCCTAATTCACCCCTCCACTTT.

The chain has TRBV19 and TRBJ1-1, with a weak D call TRBD1 (6 bases). Trimming pared 7 bases from V and 1 base from J, leaving 10 bases between. CDR3 length equals 13 residues. CDR1 is LNHDA, CDR2 SQIVND, per germline (reference sequence). The CDR3 loop reads CASMDSRNTEAFF. CDR3 nucleotides: TGTGCCAGTATGGACAGCAGGAACACTGAAGCTTTCTTT. Combining the CDR3 with reference TRBV19 and TRBJ1-1 gives the whole variable domain DGGITQSPKYLFRKEGQNVTLSCEQNLNHDAMYWYRQDPGQGLRLIYYSQIVNDFQKGDIAEGYSVSREKKESFPLTVTSAQKNPTAFYLCASMDSRNTEAFFGQGTRLTVV.

This clone was seen a few times. This chain joins TRBV6-5 and TRBJ2-5; 9 nucleotides align to TRBD2. CDR3 length equals 15 residues. The J segment lost 3 bases and the V segment lost 2 bases, leaving 4 bases of the junction unmatched. Looked up from germline, CDR1 is MNHEY and CDR2 is SVGAGI. DNA of the CDR3: TGTGCCAGCAGTTACGCGTCTAGCGGGGAAGAGACCCAGTACTTC. It is translated as CASSYASSGEETQYF.

About this clone: Mismatch with germline at one junction end may stem from a read error. The gene calls are TRBV2 and TRBJ2-5, with D possibly being TRBD2 (6 bases). This CDR3 spans 12 amino acids. Germline V lookup: CDR1 SNHLY, CDR2 FYNNEI. CDR3 sequence: CASSEGGEQPDF. CDR3 DNA sequence: TGTGCCAGCAGTGAAGGGGGGGAGCAACCGGACTTC. Full variable domain (outside the CDR3, taken from reference TRBV2 and TRBJ2-5): EPEVTQTPSHQVTQMGQEVILRCVPISNHLYFYWYRQILGQKVEFLVSFYNNEISEKSEIFDDQFSVERPDGSNFTLKIRSTKLEDSAMYFCASSEGGEQPDFGPGTRLLVL.

In its sample, this clone was seen a few times. This sequence joins TRBV4-3 and TRBJ1-5, with D unclear. The CDR3 consists of 15 residues. Trimming pared 0 bases from V and 0 bases from J, leaving 6 bases between. The germline V gene has CDR1 LGHNA and CDR2 YSLEER. The CDR3 protein is CASSQDAGSNQPQHF. The DNA for the CDR3 is TGCGCCAGCAGCCAAGATGCGGGTAGCAATCAGCCCCAGCATTTT.

This clone was found many times. This sequence joins TRBV5-6 and TRBJ1-1; D not certain. Per the germline V gene, CDR1 is SGHDT and CDR2 is YYEEEE. The CDR3 spans 14 residues. V lost 2 bases and J lost 5, with 13 bases in between. The CDR3 protein is CASSFWFRETEAFF. CDR3 DNA sequence: TGTGCCAGCAGCTTTTGGTTCCGAGAAACTGAAGCTTTCTTT. The full variable domain, in which reference TRBV5-6 and TRBJ1-1 provide the parts outside the CDR3, is DAGVTQSPTHLIKTRGQQVTLRCSPKSGHDTVSWYQQALGQGPQFIFQYYEEEERQRGNFPDRFSGHQFPNYSSELNVNALLLGDSALYLCASSFWFRETEAFFGQGTRLTVV.

This clone has only a few counts. The chain employs TRBV7-9 and TRBJ1-1, with D unresolved. Germline V gives CDR1 SEHNR, CDR2 FQNEAQ (reference sequence). This CDR3 contains 14 residues. V was pared by 1 base and J by 2 bases, with 8 bases between. The CDR3: CASSLGWGNTEAFF. CDR3 nucleotide sequence: TGTGCCAGCAGCTTAGGGTGGGGTAACACTGAAGCTTTCTTT.

In this sample, this clone turned up a few times. This chain joins TRBV30 and TRBJ2-3; possibly TRBD1 for D (6 bases). V was clipped by 2 bases and J by 3 bases, with 12 bases between them. The germline V gene encodes CDR1 GTSNPN and CDR2 SVGIG (reference sequence). The CDR3 runs to 14 residues. The CDR3 bases are TGTGCCTGGAGTCGAGGGGGTCGGACAGATACGCAGTATTTT. Protein product: CAWSRGGRTDTQYF.

Worth noting for this clone: This likely stems from a read error, as it lies one base from a far larger clone. Other DNA sequences in this specimen translate into the identical CDR3. This sequence joins TRBV5-6 and TRBJ2-1; unclear D gene. Trimming removed 4 bases at V and 6 bases at J, with 11 bases between. This CDR3 region has 13 residues. Per the germline V gene, CDR1 is SGHDT and CDR2 is YYEEEE. This CDR3 is CASSHGAVNEQFF. The CDR3 nucleotides are TGTGCCAGCAGCCACGGAGCTGTCAATGAGCAGTTCTTC.

This clone has a count of ten or more. The sample contains more than one DNA sequence encoding this CDR3. The genes are TRBV14 and TRBJ2-1; no reliable D call. The ends were cut back, 1 base at V and 6 bases at J, with 7 bases in the middle. This CDR3 region has 13 residues. In germline, CDR1 is SGHDN, CDR2 FVKESK. As DNA, the CDR3 is TGTGCCAGCAGCCAAGTTTTGGGCAATGAGCAGTTCTTC. This codes for CASSQVLGNEQFF.